This is a list of T cell receptor beta chains from one sample in a study of T cell responses to AZD1222 COVID-19 vaccine. The repertoire was sequenced with immunoSEQ multiplex PCR; TCRdb's copy has only in-frame clones and lacks some. This table holds over 85,000 clones, roughly 90% found once. Source: peripheral blood, taken on day 0 of AZD1222 vaccination. Every receptor here comes from an adult in good health. Each CDR3 is given with its conserved first and last residue. The order of the fields is clone size, J gene, V gene, D gene, CDR3 length, CDR3 protein, CDR3 DNA. The D gene is left open where the match is weak. Clone size, where shown, is once, few, many, or a class for clones that have expanded.

.	TRBJ2-5	TRBV7-2	.	16	CASRLQGGDGRETQYF	TGTGCCAGCAGGCTCCAGGGGGGGGACGGACGAGAGACCCAGTACTTC
.	TRBJ2-1	TRBV29-1	.	13	CSVGTIPVNEQFF	TGCAGCGTGGGGACAATCCCCGTAAATGAGCAGTTCTTC
once	TRBJ2-5	TRBV11-1	TRBD2	14	CASSPNGGGETQYF	TGTGCCAGCAGCCCCAACGGGGGGGGAGAGACCCAGTACTTC
.	TRBJ2-5	TRBV3-1/TRBV3-2	.	14	CASSQAAGRETQYF	TGTGCCAGCAGCCAAGCGGCAGGGAGGGAGACCCAGTACTTC
once	TRBJ1-2	TRBV12-5	.	17	CASGSNLRDLRGYGYTF	TGTGCTAGTGGTTCGAACCTCAGGGACCTCCGGGGGTATGGCTACACCTTC
.	TRBJ1-4	TRBV27	.	16	CASRPPSGGSNEKLFF	TGTGCCAGCAGACCACCCTCCGGGGGTTCTAATGAAAAACTGTTTTTT
.	TRBJ1-2	TRBV7-2	.	13	CASSLFERDGYTF	TGTGCCAGCAGCTTATTCGAGCGGGATGGCTACACCTTC
.	TRBJ2-1	TRBV11-3	.	15	CASSLGSTTYNEQFF	TGTGCCAGCAGCTTAGGTAGCACAACCTACAATGAGCAGTTCTTC
.	TRBJ1-3	TRBV6-5	.	15	CASRRTVGRGNTIYF	TGTGCCAGCAGGCGGACAGTCGGTAGAGGAAACACCATATATTTT
.	TRBJ1-1	TRBV3-1/TRBV3-2	TRBD1	14	CASSHRTGYTEAFF	TGTGCCAGCAGCCACCGGACAGGCTACACTGAAGCTTTCTTT
.	TRBJ1-1	TRBV18	.	16	CASSPGLVGMNTEAFF	TGTGCCAGCTCACCAGGGCTGGTCGGCATGAACACTGAAGCTTTCTTT
once	TRBJ1-2	TRBV3-1/TRBV3-2	TRBD1	16	CASSHSGQVGGYGYTF	TGTGCCAGCAGCCACAGCGGACAGGTCGGGGGCTATGGCTACACCTTC
.	TRBJ1-6	TRBV5-6	.	17	CASSRRVQGSYNSPLHF	TGTGCCAGCAGCCGGAGGGTGCAGGGTTCCTATAATTCACCCCTCCACTTT
.	TRBJ2-7	TRBV10-2	.	12	CATKQVAYEQYF	TGCGCCACAAAACAGGTGGCCTACGAGCAGTACTTC
once	TRBJ1-1	TRBV5-5	.	15	CASSLERSRGTEAFF	TGTGCCAGCAGCTTGGAAAGGTCGAGGGGCACTGAAGCTTTCTTT
.	TRBJ2-1	TRBV27	.	12	CASSFGGTEQFF	TGTGCCAGCAGTTTTGGTGGCACTGAGCAGTTCTTC
.	TRBJ2-1	TRBV18	TRBD1	15	CASSRDRGRLNEQFF	TGTGCCAGCTCACGGGACAGGGGGCGCTTGAATGAGCAGTTCTTC
.	TRBJ1-5	TRBV20-1	.	11	CSVGGPQAQHF	TGCAGTGTCGGGGGGCCCCAAGCCCAGCATTTT
.	TRBJ2-7	TRBV19	.	16	CASSIGAGDRTYEQYF	TGTGCCAGTAGTATAGGGGCCGGAGACAGGACCTACGAGCAGTACTTC
.	TRBJ2-7	TRBV3-1/TRBV3-2	.	16	CASSQGLGTGTYEQYF	TGTGCCAGCAGCCAAGGACTCGGAACGGGAACTTACGAGCAGTACTTC
few	TRBJ2-2	TRBV5-1	.	14	CASRFLAGTGELFF	TGCGCCAGCAGGTTCTTGGCCGGGACCGGGGAGCTGTTTTTT
.	TRBJ1-4	TRBV2	.	14	CATSMAATNEKLFF	TGTGCCACCTCGATGGCAGCAACTAATGAAAAACTGTTTTTT
.	TRBJ2-7	TRBV11-1	.	14	CASSVVGSSYEQYF	TGTGCCAGCAGCGTAGTGGGGTCCTCCTACGAGCAGTACTTC
.	TRBJ1-2	TRBV28	.	13	CASSPQNHYGYTF	TGTGCCAGCAGCCCACAGAACCACTATGGCTACACCTTC
.	TRBJ1-3	TRBV21-1	.	20	CASSKNPPSGTASSGNTIYF	TGTGCCAGCAGCAAAAATCCCCCCTCCGGGACCGCGAGCTCTGGAAACACCATATATTTT